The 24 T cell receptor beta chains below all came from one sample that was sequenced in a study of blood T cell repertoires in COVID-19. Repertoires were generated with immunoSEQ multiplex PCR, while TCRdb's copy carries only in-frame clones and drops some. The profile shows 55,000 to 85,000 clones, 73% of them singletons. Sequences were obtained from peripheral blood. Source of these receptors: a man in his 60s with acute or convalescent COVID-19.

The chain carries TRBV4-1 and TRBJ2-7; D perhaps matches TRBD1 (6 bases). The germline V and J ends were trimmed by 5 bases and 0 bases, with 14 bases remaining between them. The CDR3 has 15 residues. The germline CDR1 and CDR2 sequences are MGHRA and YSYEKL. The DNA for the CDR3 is TGCGCCAGCAGCATCGACGGACAGTACTCCTACGAGCAGTACTTC. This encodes CASSIDGQYSYEQYF.

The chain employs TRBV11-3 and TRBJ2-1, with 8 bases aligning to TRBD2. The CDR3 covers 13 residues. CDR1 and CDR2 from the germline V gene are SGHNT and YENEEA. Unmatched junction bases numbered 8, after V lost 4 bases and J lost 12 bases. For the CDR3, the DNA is TGTGCCAGCAGCTCCACTAGCGGCCTTGGGCAGTTCTTC. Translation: CASSSTSGLGQFF. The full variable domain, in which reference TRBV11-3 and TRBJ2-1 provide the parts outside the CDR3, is EAGVVQSPRYKIIEKKQPVAFWCNPISGHNTLYWYLQNLGQGPELLIRYENEEAVDDSQLPKDRFSAERLKGVDSTLKIQPAELGDSAVYLCASSSTSGLGQFFGPGTRLTVL.

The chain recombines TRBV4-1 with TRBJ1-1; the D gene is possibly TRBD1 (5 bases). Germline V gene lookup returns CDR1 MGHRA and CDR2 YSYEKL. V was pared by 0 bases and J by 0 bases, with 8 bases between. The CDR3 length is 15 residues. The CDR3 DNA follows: TGCGCCAGCAGCCAAGAGTCGGGGGTGAACACTGAAGCTTTCTTT. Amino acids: CASSQESGVNTEAFF.

For the CDR3, the DNA is TGTGCCAGCAGCTTAACTAGCGGGGGCTCTACGCAGTATTTT. This encodes CASSLTSGGSTQYF. The chain employs TRBV7-3 and TRBJ2-3, with 9 bases aligning to TRBD2. Trimming at V came to 0 bases and at J to 8 bases, leaving 3 bases not matched to a gene. Germline CDR1 SGHTA, CDR2 FQGTGA. This CDR3 region has 14 residues.

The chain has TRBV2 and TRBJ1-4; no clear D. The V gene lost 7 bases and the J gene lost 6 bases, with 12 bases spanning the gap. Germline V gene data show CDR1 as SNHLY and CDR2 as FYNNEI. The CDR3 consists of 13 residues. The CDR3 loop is CASNVRMDEKLFF. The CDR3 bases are TGTGCCAGCAATGTCAGGATGGATGAAAAACTGTTTTTT.

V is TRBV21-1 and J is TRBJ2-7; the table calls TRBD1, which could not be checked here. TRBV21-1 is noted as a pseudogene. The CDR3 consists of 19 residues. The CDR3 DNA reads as TGTGCCAGCAGCGGCAGGGACAGCCGGGGCCAGCGCGGGGACTACGAGCAGTACGTC. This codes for CASSGRDSRGQRGDYEQYV.

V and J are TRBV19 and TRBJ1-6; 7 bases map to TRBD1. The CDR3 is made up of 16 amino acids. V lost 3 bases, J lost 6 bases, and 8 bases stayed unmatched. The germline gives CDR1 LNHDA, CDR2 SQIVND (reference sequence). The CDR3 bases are TGTGCCAGTAGTATCCGCAGGGGGGATAGTAATTCACCCCTCCACTTT. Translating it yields CASSIRRGDSNSPLHF. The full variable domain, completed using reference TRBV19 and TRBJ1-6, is DGGITQSPKYLFRKEGQNVTLSCEQNLNHDAMYWYRQDPGQGLRLIYYSQIVNDFQKGDIAEGYSVSREKKESFPLTVTSAQKNPTAFYLCASSIRRGDSNSPLHFGNGTRLTVT.

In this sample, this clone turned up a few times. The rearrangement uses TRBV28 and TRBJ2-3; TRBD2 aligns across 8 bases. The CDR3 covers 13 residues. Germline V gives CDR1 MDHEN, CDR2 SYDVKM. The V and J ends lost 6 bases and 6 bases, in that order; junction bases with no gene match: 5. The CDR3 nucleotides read TGTGCCAGCAGCCGCAGACTAGCGGATACGCAGTATTTT. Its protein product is CASSRRLADTQYF.

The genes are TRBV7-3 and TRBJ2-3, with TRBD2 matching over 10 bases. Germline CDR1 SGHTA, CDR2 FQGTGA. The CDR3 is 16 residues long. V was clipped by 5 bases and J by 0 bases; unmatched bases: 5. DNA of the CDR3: TGTGCCAGCAGCCCCGAGCGGGGGGGTAGCACAGATACGCAGTATTTT. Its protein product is CASSPERGGSTDTQYF. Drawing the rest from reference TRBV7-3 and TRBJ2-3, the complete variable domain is GAGVSQTPSNKVTEKGKYVELRCDPISGHTALYWYRQSLGQGPEFLIYFQGTGAADDSGLPNDRFFAVRPEGSVSTLKIQRTERGDSAVYLCASSPERGGSTDTQYFGPGTRLTVL.

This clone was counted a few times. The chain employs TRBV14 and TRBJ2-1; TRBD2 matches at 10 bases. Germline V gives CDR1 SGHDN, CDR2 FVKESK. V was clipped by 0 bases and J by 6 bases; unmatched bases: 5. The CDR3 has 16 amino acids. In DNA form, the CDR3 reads TGTGCCAGCAGCCAAGATCGGGCTAGCGGGAGCAATGAGCAGTTCTTC. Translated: CASSQDRASGSNEQFF.

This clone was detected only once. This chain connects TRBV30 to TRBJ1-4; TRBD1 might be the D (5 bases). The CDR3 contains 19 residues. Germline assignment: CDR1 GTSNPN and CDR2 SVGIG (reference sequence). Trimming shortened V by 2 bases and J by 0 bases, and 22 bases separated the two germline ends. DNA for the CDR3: TGTGCCTGGAGTCTAGGTATCATCACCGGCAGGGCAACTAATGAAAAACTGTTTTTT. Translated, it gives CAWSLGIITGRATNEKLFF.

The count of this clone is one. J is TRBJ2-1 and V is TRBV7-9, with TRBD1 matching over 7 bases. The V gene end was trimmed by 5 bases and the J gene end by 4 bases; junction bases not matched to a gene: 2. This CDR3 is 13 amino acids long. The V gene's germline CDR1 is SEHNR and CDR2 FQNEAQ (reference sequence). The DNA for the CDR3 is TGTGCCAGCAGCATGGGACAGTACAATGAGCAGTTCTTC. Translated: CASSMGQYNEQFF.

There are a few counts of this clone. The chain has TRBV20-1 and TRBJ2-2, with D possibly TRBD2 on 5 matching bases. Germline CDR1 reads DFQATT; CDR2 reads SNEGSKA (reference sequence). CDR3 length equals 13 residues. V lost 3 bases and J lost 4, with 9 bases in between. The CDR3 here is CSASTGSTGELFF. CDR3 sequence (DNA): TGCAGTGCTAGTACGGGGAGCACCGGGGAGCTGTTTTTT.

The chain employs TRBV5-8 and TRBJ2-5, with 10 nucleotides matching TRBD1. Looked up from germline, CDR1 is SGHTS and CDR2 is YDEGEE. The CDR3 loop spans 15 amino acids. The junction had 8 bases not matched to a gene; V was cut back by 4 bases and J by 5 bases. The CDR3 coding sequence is TGTGCCAGCAGCCCGGGACAGGGGTTGGGGGAGACCCAGTACTTC. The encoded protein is CASSPGQGLGETQYF.

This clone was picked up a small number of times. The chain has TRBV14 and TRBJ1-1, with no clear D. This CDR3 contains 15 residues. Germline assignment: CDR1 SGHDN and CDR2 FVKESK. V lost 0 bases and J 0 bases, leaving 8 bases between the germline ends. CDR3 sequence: CASSQDIPLNTEAFF. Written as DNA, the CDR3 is TGTGCCAGCAGCCAAGATATCCCTTTGAACACTGAAGCTTTCTTT.

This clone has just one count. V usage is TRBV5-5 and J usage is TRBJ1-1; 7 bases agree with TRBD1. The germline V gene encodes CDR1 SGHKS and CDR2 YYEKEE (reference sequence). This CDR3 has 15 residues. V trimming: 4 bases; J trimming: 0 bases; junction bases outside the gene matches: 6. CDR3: CASSHSGTVNTEAFF. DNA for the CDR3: TGTGCCAGCAGCCATTCCGGGACAGTGAACACTGAAGCTTTCTTT.

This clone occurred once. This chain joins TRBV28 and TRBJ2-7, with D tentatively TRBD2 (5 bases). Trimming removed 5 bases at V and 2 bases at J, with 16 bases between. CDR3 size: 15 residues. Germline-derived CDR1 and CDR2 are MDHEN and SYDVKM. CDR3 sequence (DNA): TGTGCCAGCAGTACCCATAGTAAGACTACCTACGAGCAGTACTTC. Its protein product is CASSTHSKTTYEQYF.

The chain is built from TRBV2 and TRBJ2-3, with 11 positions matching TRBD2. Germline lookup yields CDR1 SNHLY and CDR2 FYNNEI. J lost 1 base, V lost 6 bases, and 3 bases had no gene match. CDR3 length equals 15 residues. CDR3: CASRVTSGGTDTQYF. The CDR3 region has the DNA TGTGCCAGCAGGGTGACTAGCGGGGGCACAGATACGCAGTATTTT.

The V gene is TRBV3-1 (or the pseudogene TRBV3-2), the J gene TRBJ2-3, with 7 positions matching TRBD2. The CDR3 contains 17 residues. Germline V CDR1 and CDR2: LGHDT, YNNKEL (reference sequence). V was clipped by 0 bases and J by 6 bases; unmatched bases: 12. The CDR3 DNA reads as TGTGCCAGCAGCCAAGATCGGGCGGGGGAAGACTGGGATACGCAGTATTTT. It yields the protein CASSQDRAGEDWDTQYF.

CDR3 region: CASSLNTGWAGYTF. Here the CDR3 DNA reads TGTGCCAGCAGCTTAAATACAGGGTGGGCTGGCTACACCTTC. V gene TRBV7-9 combines with J gene TRBJ1-2, with a possible D match to TRBD1 (6 bases). This CDR3 has 14 residues. CDR1 is SEHNR, CDR2 FQNEAQ, per germline (reference sequence). Trimming took 2 bases from V and 7 from J, leaving 14 bases between them.

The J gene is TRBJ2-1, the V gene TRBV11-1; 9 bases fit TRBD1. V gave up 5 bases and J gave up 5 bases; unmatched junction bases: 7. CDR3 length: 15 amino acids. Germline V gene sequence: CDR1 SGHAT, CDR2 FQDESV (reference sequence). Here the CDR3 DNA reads TGTGCCAGCAGCCCCCGGGACAGGGAGAACAATGAGCAGTTCTTC. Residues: CASSPRDRENNEQFF.

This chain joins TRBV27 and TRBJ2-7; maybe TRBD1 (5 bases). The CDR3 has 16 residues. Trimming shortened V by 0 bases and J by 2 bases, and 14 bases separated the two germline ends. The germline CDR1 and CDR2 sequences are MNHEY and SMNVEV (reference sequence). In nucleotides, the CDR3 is TGTGCCAGCAGTTTATCGGGGCAGGCGCTTACCTACGAGCAGTACTTC. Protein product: CASSLSGQALTYEQYF.

This CDR3 reads CATSASGDVKTQYF. CDR3 DNA sequence: TGTGCCACCAGTGCTAGCGGGGACGTGAAGACCCAGTACTTC. The rearrangement uses TRBV24-1 and TRBJ2-5; 9 nucleotides match TRBD2. Looked up from germline, CDR1 is KGHDR and CDR2 is SFDVKD. V was clipped by 5 bases and J by 6 bases; unmatched bases: 6. The length of the CDR3 is 14 residues.

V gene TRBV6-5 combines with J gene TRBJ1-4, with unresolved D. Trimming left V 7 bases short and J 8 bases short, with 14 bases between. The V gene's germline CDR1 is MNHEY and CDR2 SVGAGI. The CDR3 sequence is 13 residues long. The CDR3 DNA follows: TGTGCCAGCACCCGGGAGGGTGTGGAAAAACTGTTTTTT. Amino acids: CASTREGVEKLFF.